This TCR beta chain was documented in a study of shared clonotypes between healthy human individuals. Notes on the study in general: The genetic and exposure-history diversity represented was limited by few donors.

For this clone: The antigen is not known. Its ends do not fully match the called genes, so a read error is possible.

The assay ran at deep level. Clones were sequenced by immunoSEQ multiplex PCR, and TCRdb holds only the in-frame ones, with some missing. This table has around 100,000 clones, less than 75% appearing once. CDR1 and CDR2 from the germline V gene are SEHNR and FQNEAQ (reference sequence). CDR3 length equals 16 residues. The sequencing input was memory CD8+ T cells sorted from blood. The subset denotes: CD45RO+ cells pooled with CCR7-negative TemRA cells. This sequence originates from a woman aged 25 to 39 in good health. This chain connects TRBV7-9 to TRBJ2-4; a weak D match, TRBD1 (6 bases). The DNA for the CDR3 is TGTGCCAGCAGCTTAGCGGGGACAATAGCCCAAAACATTCAGTACTTC. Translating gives CASSLAGTIAQNIQYF.